This T cell receptor (beta chain) is drawn from a study of blood T cell repertoires in COVID-19. Overall study: Both acute and convalescent COVID-19 samples were obtained from the United States, Italy and Spain.

Profiled with immunoSEQ multiplex PCR; TCRdb holds only in-frame clones, not every one. The sample yields tens of thousands of clones, about 81% seen once. The Seattle site enrolled patients during active infection and followed them longitudinally. The CDR3 has 14 amino acids. The germline V gene encodes CDR1 MNHEY and CDR2 SVGAGI. Trimming took off 7 bases at V and 4 bases at J, with 13 bases between the two ends. The clonotype originates from a woman in her seventies with COVID-19, enrolled during active disease. The rearrangement links TRBV6-5 to TRBJ1-4; D is perhaps TRBD1 (6 bases). The sample was peripheral blood. The CDR3 bases are TGTGCCAGCACCGAGGGGGGGAGTAATGAAAAACTGTTTTTT. Translated, it gives CASTEGGSNEKLFF.